These 20 T cell receptor beta chains share one sample of origin, sequenced in a study of blood T cell repertoires in COVID-19. The assay was immunoSEQ multiplex PCR, and TCRdb's table has in-frame clones only and misses some. This sample has over 65,000 clones, with around four fifths found just once. Sequencing was carried out using peripheral blood. The receptors shown here come from a man older than 75 with active or convalescent COVID-19.

The chain combines TRBV9 with TRBJ1-6; D not resolved. The V gene's germline CDR1 is SGDLS and CDR2 YYNGEE. Trimming cost V 6 bases and J 13 bases, with 20 bases left between them. The CDR3 spans 14 residues. CDR3 in DNA: TGTGCCAGCAACAACGGACGGGAGGGTTCCCCCCTCCACTTT. This codes for CASNNGREGSPLHF. Supplemented by reference TRBV9 and TRBJ1-6, the full variable domain reads DSGVTQTPKHLITATGQRVTLRCSPRSGDLSVYWYQQSLDQGLQFLIQYYNGEERAKGNILERFSAQQFPDLHSELNLSSLELGDSALYFCASNNGREGSPLHFGNGTRLTVT.

The rearrangement joins TRBV19 to TRBJ1-5; D is undetermined. CDR1 is LNHDA, CDR2 SQIVND, per germline (reference sequence). V lost 3 bases and J lost 4, with 13 bases in between. This CDR3 comprises 15 residues. As DNA, the CDR3 is TGTGCCAGTAGTATTATGTCAGTAGCAAATCAGCCCCAGCATTTT. This gives the protein CASSIMSVANQPQHF.

This chain joins TRBV19 and TRBJ1-2; no clear D gene. The CDR3 spans 13 residues. V was pared by 7 bases and J by 8 bases, with 17 bases between. Germline V gene data show CDR1 as LNHDA and CDR2 as SQIVND (reference sequence). The CDR3 reads CASKGGGPGGYTF. Here the CDR3 DNA reads TGTGCCAGTAAGGGAGGAGGACCTGGGGGCTACACCTTC.

The chain recombines TRBV9 with TRBJ2-1, with D maybe TRBD1 (6 bases). CDR3 size: 12 residues. V was cut by 6 bases and J by 8 bases, with 12 bases left in between. Germline CDR1 reads SGDLS; CDR2 reads YYNGEE. The CDR3: CASTQGLDEQFF. As DNA, the CDR3 is TGTGCCAGCACGCAGGGGCTCGATGAGCAGTTCTTC.

The J gene is TRBJ2-2, the V gene TRBV7-9; D not certain. This CDR3 has 14 amino acids. The V gene's germline CDR1 is SEHNR and CDR2 FQNEAQ (reference sequence). V lost 5 bases, J lost 6 bases, and 13 bases lay in between. CDR3 amino acids: CASSRLRSAGELFF. The CDR3 DNA follows: TGTGCCAGCAGCAGACTCCGGTCGGCCGGGGAGCTGTTTTTT.

This chain links TRBV5-6 with TRBJ2-7; maybe TRBD2 (7 bases). Deletions cut 4 bases from V and 7 bases from J, with 27 bases between. Germline CDR1 is SGHDT and CDR2 is YYEEEE. The CDR3 is 17 residues long. CDR3 residues: CASSPVLTRGGAFEQYV. CDR3 bases: TGTGCCAGCAGCCCAGTCTTGACTAGAGGGGGGGCGTTTGAGCAGTACGTC.

V gene TRBV4-1 combines with J gene TRBJ1-2; D is uncertain. This CDR3 spans 15 amino acids. Per the germline V gene, CDR1 is MGHRA and CDR2 is YSYEKL. Trimming took off 1 base at V and 2 bases at J, with 11 bases between the two ends. The CDR3 DNA follows: TGCGCCAGCAGCCAAGGATTAGCAGCAAACTATGGCTACACCTTC. This translates into CASSQGLAANYGYTF.

Only a few counts were recorded for this clone. The chain is built from TRBV30 and TRBJ1-6; 8 nucleotides agree with TRBD1. The V gene's germline CDR1 is GTSNPN and CDR2 SVGIG (reference sequence). The CDR3 spans 15 residues. V was pared by 2 bases and J by 5 bases, with 5 bases of the junction left unmatched. As DNA, the CDR3 is TGTGCCTGGAGTAGAGGGACAGGAGATAATTCACCCCTCCACTTT. Encoded protein: CAWSRGTGDNSPLHF.

This clone was observed a handful of times. The rearrangement links TRBV7-9 to TRBJ1-5; a possible D gene is TRBD1 (5 bases). This CDR3 spans 16 amino acids. From germline, CDR1 is SEHNR and CDR2 FQNEAQ (reference sequence). V lost 1 base to trimming and J lost 0 bases, with 10 bases between them. Written as DNA, the CDR3 is TGTGCCAGCAGCTTAGGGGGCAGATATAGCAATCAGCCCCAGCATTTT. This translates into CASSLGGRYSNQPQHF.

The gene calls are TRBV16 and TRBJ1-5; maybe TRBD1 (5 bases). Germline CDR1 reads KGHSY; CDR2 reads FQNENV. V dropped 5 bases and J dropped 0 bases, with 17 bases sitting between them. The CDR3 totals 17 residues. In nucleotides, the CDR3 is TGTGCCAGCAGCTTTGGGTCCAGGGAATATAGCAATCAGCCCCAGCATTTT. The encoded protein is CASSFGSREYSNQPQHF.

This chain uses TRBV2 with TRBJ2-1; 8 nucleotides align to TRBD2. This CDR3 comprises 15 residues. Germline CDR1 SNHLY, CDR2 FYNNEI. J gave up 7 bases and V 7 bases, and 12 bases lay outside the gene matches. The CDR3 loop is CASTAREGLQNEQFF. The DNA of the CDR3 is TGTGCCAGCACCGCACGGGAGGGACTCCAAAATGAGCAGTTCTTC.

The rearrangement uses TRBV3-1 (or the pseudogene TRBV3-2) and TRBJ2-1, with 10 bases matching TRBD2. V was pared by 1 base and J by 9 bases, with 6 bases of the junction left unmatched. Looked up from germline, CDR1 is LGHDT and CDR2 is YNNKEL (reference sequence). CDR3 size: 15 residues. The CDR3 region is CASSQVTSGSGEQFF. CDR3 DNA sequence: TGTGCCAGCAGCCAAGTGACTAGCGGGTCTGGTGAGCAGTTCTTC.

The chain couples TRBV6-4 to TRBJ1-2; no clear D. Trimming removed 4 bases from V and 3 bases from J, with 9 bases in between. Germline CDR1 reads MRHNA; CDR2 reads SNTAGT. The CDR3 is 13 residues long. The CDR3 reads CASSGERDYGYTF. CDR3 sequence (DNA): TGTGCCAGCAGTGGGGAGCGGGACTATGGCTACACCTTC.

The chain has TRBV5-1 and TRBJ2-5; D is ambiguous. CDR1 and CDR2 (germline): SGHRS, YFSETQ. This CDR3 is built from 14 residues. V was clipped by 4 bases and J by 2 bases, with 12 bases between them. CDR3 protein: CASSQNSRQETQYF. The CDR3 bases are TGCGCCAGCAGCCAGAATAGCAGACAAGAGACCCAGTACTTC.

The V gene is TRBV6-5, the J gene TRBJ1-1; D gene ambiguous. The V end lost 4 bases, the J end lost 1 base, and 10 bases lay between the germline ends. CDR3 length: 14 amino acids. CDR1 and CDR2 (germline): MNHEY, SVGAGI. CDR3 coding DNA: TGTGCCAGCAGTTCCCCCCCCAGGAACACTGAAGCTTTCTTT. Translated: CASSSPPRNTEAFF.

This chain joins TRBV5-5 and TRBJ2-5; D possibly corresponds to TRBD2 (5 bases). CDR3 length: 12 amino acids. V was pared by 4 bases and J by 7 bases, with 11 bases between. Germline V gene sequence: CDR1 SGHKS, CDR2 YYEKEE (reference sequence). The CDR3 loop reads CASSGELGTQYF. DNA for the CDR3: TGTGCCAGCAGCGGGGAGTTGGGGACCCAGTACTTC.

This rearrangement joins TRBV5-1 to TRBJ1-2, with 7 positions matching TRBD1. With V trimmed by 3 bases and J by 8 bases, 10 bases remained unmatched. The germline gives CDR1 SGHRS, CDR2 YFSETQ. The CDR3 extends over 14 amino acids. CDR3 region: CASSSTTGTVGYTF. The CDR3 DNA sequence: TGCGCCAGCAGCTCGACGACAGGGACAGTCGGCTACACCTTC.

This chain uses TRBV6-6 with TRBJ1-5; 7 bases fit TRBD1. Looked up from germline, CDR1 is MNHNY and CDR2 is SVGAGI (reference sequence). V was pared by 7 bases and J by 4 bases, with 7 bases of the junction left unmatched. This CDR3 is built from 14 residues. CDR3 region: CASNAYRGNQPQHF. The CDR3 nucleotides read TGTGCCAGCAACGCCTACAGGGGTAATCAGCCCCAGCATTTT.

The gene calls are TRBV15 and TRBJ1-2, with TRBD1 as a possible D gene (6 bases). Per the germline V gene, CDR1 is LNHNV and CDR2 is YYDKDF (reference sequence). The V gene lost 0 bases and the J gene lost 7 bases, with 15 bases spanning the gap. This CDR3 contains 15 residues. The DNA of the CDR3 is TGTGCCACCAGCAGAGATGGGGGGGGGCTCTTTGGCTACACCTTC. This gives the protein CATSRDGGGLFGYTF.

Here the CDR3 reads CASSVGPSAFNKDTQYF. CDR3 sequence (DNA): TGTGCCAGCAGCGTAGGACCTAGCGCGTTCAATAAGGATACGCAGTATTTT. The chain couples TRBV9 to TRBJ2-3; D may be TRBD2 (6 bases). With 0 bases removed from V and 6 bases from J, the gap between germline ends came to 20 bases. The CDR3 extends over 17 amino acids. Per the germline V gene, CDR1 is SGDLS and CDR2 is YYNGEE. The full variable domain, completed using reference TRBV9 and TRBJ2-3, is DSGVTQTPKHLITATGQRVTLRCSPRSGDLSVYWYQQSLDQGLQFLIQYYNGEERAKGNILERFSAQQFPDLHSELNLSSLELGDSALYFCASSVGPSAFNKDTQYFGPGTRLTVL.